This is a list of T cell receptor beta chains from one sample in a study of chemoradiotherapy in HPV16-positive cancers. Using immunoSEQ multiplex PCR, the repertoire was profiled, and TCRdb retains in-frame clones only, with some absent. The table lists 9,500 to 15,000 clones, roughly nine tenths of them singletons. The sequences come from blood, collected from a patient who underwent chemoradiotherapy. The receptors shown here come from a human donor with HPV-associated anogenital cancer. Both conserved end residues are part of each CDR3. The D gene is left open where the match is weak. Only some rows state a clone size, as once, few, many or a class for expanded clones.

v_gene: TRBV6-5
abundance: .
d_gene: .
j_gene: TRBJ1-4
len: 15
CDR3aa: CASRGLPEANEKLFF
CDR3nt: TGTGCCAGCCGAGGGCTCCCGGAGGCTAATGAAAAACTGTTTTTT

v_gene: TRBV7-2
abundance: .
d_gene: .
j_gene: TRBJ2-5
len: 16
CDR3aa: CASSPTPAGQDETQYF
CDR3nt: TGTGCCAGCAGCCCAACCCCGGCAGGGCAGGATGAGACCCAGTACTTC

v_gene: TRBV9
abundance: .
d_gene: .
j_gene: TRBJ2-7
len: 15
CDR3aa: CASSVAPGGGNEQYF
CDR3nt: TGTGCCAGCAGCGTAGCCCCAGGGGGAGGGAACGAGCAGTACTTC

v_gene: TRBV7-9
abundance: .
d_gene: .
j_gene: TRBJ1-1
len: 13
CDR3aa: CASSSDLYTEAFF
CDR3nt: TGTGCCAGCAGCTCTGACCTATACACTGAAGCTTTCTTT

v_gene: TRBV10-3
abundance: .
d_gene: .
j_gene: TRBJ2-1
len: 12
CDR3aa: CAISDARNEQFF
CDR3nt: TGTGCCATCAGTGACGCTAGGAATGAGCAGTTCTTC

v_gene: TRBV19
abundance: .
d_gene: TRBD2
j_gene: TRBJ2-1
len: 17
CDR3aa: CASSRPGLAGLVDEQFF
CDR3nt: TGTGCCAGTAGTAGGCCGGGACTAGCGGGGTTGGTTGATGAGCAGTTCTTC

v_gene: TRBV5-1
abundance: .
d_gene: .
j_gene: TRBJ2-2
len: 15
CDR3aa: CASSPPSGAVGELFF
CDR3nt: TGCGCCAGCAGCCCCCCGTCAGGGGCGGTCGGGGAGCTGTTTTTT

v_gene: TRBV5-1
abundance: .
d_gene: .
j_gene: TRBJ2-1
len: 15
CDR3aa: CASSLGGTEYNEQFF
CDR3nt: TGCGCCAGCAGCTTAGGGGGGACGGAATACAATGAGCAGTTCTTC

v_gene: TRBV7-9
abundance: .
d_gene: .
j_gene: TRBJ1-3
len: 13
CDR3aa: CASSLGFGNTIYF
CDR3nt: TGTGCCAGCAGCTTGGGGTTTGGAAACACCATATATTTT

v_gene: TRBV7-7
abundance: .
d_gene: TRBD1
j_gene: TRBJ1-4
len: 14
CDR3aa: CASSRNRGEEKLFF
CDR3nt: TGTGCCAGCAGCAGAAACAGGGGAGAGGAAAAACTGTTTTTT

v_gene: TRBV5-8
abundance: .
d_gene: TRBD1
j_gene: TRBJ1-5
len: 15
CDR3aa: CASSLGQVSNQPQHF
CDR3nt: TGTGCCAGCAGCCTAGGACAGGTGAGCAATCAGCCCCAGCATTTT

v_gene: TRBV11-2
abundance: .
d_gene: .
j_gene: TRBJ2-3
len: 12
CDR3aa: CASSLVADTQYF
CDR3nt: TGTGCCAGCAGCTTAGTAGCAGATACGCAGTATTTT

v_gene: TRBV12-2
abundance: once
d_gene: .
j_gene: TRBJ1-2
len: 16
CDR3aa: CASRSSRDRLSEGYTF
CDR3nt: TGTGCAAGTCGCTCCTCCCGGGACAGGCTTTCCGAGGGCTACACCTTC

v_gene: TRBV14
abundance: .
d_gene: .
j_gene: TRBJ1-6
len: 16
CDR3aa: CASSQGRSSYNSPLHF
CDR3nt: TGTGCCAGCAGCCAAGGACGGAGCTCCTATAATTCACCCCTCCACTTT

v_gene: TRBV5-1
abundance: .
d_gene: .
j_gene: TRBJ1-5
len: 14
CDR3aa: CASSQEGFNQPQHF
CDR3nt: TGCGCCAGCAGCCAAGAAGGGTTTAATCAGCCCCAGCATTTT

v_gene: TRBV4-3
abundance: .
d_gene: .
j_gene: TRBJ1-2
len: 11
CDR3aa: CASSQGISYTF
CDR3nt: TGCGCCAGCAGCCAGGGTATTAGCTACACCTTC

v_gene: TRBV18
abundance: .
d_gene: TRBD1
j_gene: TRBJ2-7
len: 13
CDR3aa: CASSPTGAGEQYF
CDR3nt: TGTGCCAGCTCACCAACAGGGGCGGGCGAGCAGTACTTC

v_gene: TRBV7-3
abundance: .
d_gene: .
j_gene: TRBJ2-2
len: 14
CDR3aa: CASSPGGDGGELFF
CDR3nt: TGTGCCAGCAGCCCGGGGGGCGACGGCGGGGAGCTGTTTTTT

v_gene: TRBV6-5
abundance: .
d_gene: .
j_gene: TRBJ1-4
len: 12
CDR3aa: CASRKGGEKLFF
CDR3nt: TGTGCCAGCAGAAAGGGCGGCGAAAAACTGTTTTTT

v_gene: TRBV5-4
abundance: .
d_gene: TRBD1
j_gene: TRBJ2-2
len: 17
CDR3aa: CASSPPGTGVKTGELFF
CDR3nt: TGTGCCAGCAGCCCGCCGGGGACAGGGGTGAAGACCGGGGAGCTGTTTTTT

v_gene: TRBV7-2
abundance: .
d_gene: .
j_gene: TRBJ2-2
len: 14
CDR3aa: CASSLHRITGELFF
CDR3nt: TGTGCCAGCAGCTTACACAGGATCACCGGGGAGCTGTTTTTT

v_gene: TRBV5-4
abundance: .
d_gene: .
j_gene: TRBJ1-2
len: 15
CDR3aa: CASSSVGRDADGYTF
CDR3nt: TGTGCCAGCAGCTCTGTTGGGCGGGATGCGGATGGCTACACCTTC

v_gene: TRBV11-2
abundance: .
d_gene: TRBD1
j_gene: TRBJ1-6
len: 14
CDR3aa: CASSFGRGQSPLHF
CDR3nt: TGTGCCAGCAGCTTTGGCAGGGGGCAATCACCCCTCCACTTT

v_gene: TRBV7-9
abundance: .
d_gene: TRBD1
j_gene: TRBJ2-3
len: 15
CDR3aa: CASGSGTGVADTQYF
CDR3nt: TGTGCCAGCGGTTCCGGGACAGGGGTGGCAGATACGCAGTATTTT

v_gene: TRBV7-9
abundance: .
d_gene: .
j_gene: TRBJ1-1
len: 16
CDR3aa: CASSLSVRGADTEAFF
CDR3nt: TGTGCCAGCAGCTTATCGGTGAGGGGAGCGGACACTGAAGCTTTCTTT

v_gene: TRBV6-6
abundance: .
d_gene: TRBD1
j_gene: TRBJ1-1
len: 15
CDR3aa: CASSYSTPGGLEAFF
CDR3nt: TGTGCCAGCAGTTACTCGACCCCAGGGGGCCTTGAAGCTTTCTTT

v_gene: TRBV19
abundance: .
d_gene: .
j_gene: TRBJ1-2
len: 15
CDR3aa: CASSIGFRARSGYTF
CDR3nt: TGTGCCAGTAGTATCGGTTTCAGGGCGCGGAGTGGCTACACCTTC

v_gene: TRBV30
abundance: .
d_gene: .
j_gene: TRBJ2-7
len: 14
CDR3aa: CAWSVWGPQDEQYF
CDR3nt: TGTGCCTGGAGTGTTTGGGGGCCCCAGGACGAGCAGTACTTC

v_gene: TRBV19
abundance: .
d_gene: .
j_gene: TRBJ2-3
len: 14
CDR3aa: CASRMGQNTDTQYF
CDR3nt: TGTGCCAGTAGGATGGGCCAAAACACAGATACGCAGTATTTT

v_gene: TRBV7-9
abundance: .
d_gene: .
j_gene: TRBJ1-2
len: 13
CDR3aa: CASSRGAGPGYTF
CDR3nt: TGTGCCAGCAGCCGCGGAGCCGGCCCGGGCTACACCTTC

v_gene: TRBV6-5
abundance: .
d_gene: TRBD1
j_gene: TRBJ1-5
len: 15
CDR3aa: CASSKDRGFNQPQHF
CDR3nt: TGTGCCAGCAGTAAGGACAGGGGGTTCAATCAGCCCCAGCATTTT

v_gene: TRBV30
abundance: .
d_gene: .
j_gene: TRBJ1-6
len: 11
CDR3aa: CAWSRDSPLHF
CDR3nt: TGTGCCTGGAGTCGGGATTCACCCCTCCACTTT

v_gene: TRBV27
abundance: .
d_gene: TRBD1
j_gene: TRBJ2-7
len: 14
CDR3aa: CASSLDRGPYEQYF
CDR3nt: TGTGCCAGCAGCCTAGACAGGGGGCCTTACGAGCAGTACTTC

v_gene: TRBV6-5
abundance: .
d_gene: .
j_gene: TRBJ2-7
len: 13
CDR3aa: CASSYTNSGEQYF
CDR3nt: TGTGCCAGCAGTTACACAAACTCGGGGGAGCAGTACTTC

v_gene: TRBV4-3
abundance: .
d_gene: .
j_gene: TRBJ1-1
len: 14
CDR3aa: CASSQEGRGEGAFF
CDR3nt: TGCGCCAGCAGCCAAGAGGGGCGGGGAGAGGGAGCTTTCTTT

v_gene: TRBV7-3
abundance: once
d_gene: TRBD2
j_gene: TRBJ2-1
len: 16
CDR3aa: CASSFLPGLVDNEQFF
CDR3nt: TGTGCCAGCAGCTTCCTCCCGGGACTAGTGGACAATGAGCAGTTCTTC

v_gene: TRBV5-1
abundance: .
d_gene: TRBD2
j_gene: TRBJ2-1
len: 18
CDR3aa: CASSLESLAGLSYNEQFF
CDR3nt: TGCGCCAGCAGCTTGGAATCCCTAGCGGGGCTATCCTACAATGAGCAGTTCTTC

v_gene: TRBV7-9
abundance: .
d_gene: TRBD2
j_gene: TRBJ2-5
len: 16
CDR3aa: CASSPGAGGLQETQYF
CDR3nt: TGTGCCAGCAGCCCAGGAGCGGGGGGGCTCCAAGAGACCCAGTACTTC

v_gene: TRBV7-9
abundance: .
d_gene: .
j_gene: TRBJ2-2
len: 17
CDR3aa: CASSFGTRVSNTGELFF
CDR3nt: TGTGCCAGCAGCTTTGGGACTCGAGTCTCCAACACCGGGGAGCTGTTTTTT

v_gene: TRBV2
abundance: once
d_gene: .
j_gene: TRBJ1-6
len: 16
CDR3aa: CAGRFDRLPNNSPLHF
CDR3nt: TGTGCCGGCAGATTTGACAGGCTACCCAATAATTCACCCCTCCACTTT

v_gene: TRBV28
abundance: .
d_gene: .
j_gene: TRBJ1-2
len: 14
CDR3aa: CASSGPQTSYGYTF
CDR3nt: TGTGCCAGCAGTGGGCCCCAGACTTCCTATGGCTACACCTTC

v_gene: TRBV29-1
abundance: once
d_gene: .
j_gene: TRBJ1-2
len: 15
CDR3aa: CSVVRSGGSSYGYTF
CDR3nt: TGCAGCGTTGTTCGATCGGGAGGGAGTAGCTATGGCTACACCTTC

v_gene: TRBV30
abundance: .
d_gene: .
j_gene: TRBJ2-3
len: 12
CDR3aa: CAWSPLGDTQYF
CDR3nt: TGTGCCTGGAGTCCACTAGGGGATACGCAGTATTTT

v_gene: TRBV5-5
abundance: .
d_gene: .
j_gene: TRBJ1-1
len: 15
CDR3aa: CASSLVTGMGTEAFF
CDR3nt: TGTGCCAGCAGCTTGGTGACAGGTATGGGCACTGAAGCTTTCTTT

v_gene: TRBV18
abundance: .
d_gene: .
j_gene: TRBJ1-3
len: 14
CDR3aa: CASSPGISGNTIYF
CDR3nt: TGTGCCAGCTCACCCGGGATCTCTGGAAACACCATATATTTT

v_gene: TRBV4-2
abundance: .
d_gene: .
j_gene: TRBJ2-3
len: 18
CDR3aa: CASSRGSGGNSGADTQYF
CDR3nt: TGTGCCAGCAGCCGGGGGTCGGGGGGCAACTCTGGGGCAGATACGCAGTATTTT

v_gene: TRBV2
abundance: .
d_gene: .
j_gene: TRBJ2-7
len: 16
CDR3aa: CASSEAHGFRTHEQYF
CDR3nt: TGTGCCAGCAGTGAAGCGCACGGTTTCCGAACCCACGAGCAGTACTTC

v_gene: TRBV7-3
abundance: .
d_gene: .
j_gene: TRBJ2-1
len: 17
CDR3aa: CASSLTPRSPRLDEQFF
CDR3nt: TGTGCCAGCAGCTTAACCCCGAGGAGCCCCCGACTTGATGAGCAGTTCTTC

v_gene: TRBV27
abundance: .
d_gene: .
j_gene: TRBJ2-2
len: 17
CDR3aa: CASSRYLTGGVTGELFF
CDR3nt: TGTGCCAGCAGCCGTTATCTCACAGGGGGGGTCACCGGGGAGCTGTTTTTT

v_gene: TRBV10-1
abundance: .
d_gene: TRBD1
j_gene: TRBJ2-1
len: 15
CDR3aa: CASSDGDRDYNEQFF
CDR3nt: TGCGCCAGCAGTGACGGAGACAGGGACTACAATGAGCAGTTCTTC

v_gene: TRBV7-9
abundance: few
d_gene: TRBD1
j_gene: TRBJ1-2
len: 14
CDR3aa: CASSRDRVGYGYTF
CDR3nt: TGTGCCAGCAGCCGGGACAGGGTTGGCTATGGCTACACCTTC

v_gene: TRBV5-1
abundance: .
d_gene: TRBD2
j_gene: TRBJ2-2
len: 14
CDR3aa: CASSPREGTGELFF
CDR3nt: TGCGCCAGCAGCCCCCGGGAGGGGACGGGGGAGCTGTTTTTT

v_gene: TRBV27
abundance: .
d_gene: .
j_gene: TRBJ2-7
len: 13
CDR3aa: CASRGPSSYEQYF
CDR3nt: TGTGCCAGCAGGGGGCCTAGCTCCTACGAGCAGTACTTC

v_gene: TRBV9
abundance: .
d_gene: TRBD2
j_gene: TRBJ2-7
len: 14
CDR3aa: CASSPGLAFNEQYF
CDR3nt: TGTGCCAGCAGCCCGGGACTAGCGTTCAACGAGCAGTACTTC